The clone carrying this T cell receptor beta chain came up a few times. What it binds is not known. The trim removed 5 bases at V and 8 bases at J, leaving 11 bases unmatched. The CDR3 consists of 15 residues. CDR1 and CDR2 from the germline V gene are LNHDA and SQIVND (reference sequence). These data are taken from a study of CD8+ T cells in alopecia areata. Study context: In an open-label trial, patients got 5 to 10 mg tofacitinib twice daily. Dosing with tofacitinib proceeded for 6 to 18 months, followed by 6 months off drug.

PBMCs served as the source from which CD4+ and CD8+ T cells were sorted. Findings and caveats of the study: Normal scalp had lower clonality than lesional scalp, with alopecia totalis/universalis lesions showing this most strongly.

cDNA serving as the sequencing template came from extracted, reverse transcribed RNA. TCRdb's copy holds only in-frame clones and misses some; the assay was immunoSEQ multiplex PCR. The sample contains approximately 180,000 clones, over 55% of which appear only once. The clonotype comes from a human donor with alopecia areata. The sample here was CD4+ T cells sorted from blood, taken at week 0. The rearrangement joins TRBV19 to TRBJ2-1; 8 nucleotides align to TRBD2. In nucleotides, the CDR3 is TGTGCCAGTAGTGCAACCGGGACTAGAATCGATGAGCAGTTCTTC. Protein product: CASSATGTRIDEQFF.